This T cell receptor beta chain was profiled in a study of T cells in tumors after PD-1 blockade. Sequencing was performed with immunoSEQ multiplex PCR; in TCRdb, only in-frame clones are kept and a portion is missing. The data hold 11,000 to 15,000 clones, with roughly 80% observed a single time. The TCR originated in a human donor with basal cell carcinoma. The sequences come from PBMCs, collected after anti-PD-1 treatment.

The CDR3 sequence: CASSVPVRGKETQYF. DNA for the CDR3: TGTGCCAGCAGCGTACCCGTGCGGGGGAAAGAGACCCAGTACTTC. This chain links TRBV6-5 with TRBJ2-5; 7 bases line up with TRBD2. The CDR3 length is 15 residues. Per the germline V gene, CDR1 is MNHEY and CDR2 is SVGAGI. V lost 6 bases and J lost 3; bases outside the gene matches: 10.